This is a list of T cell receptor beta chains from one sample in a study of blood T cells in healthy people across ages. TCRdb fed the 5' RACE reads into MiXCR, producing one record per CDR3 protein. The repertoire holds 790,000 or so distinct CDR3 sequences, with roughly 56% as singletons. The sample was blood. All receptors derive from a man between 40 and 49 years old in good health. Each CDR3 is given with its conserved first and last residue. D genes are given only for firm matches. Part of the rows lack a size; the others show once, few, many or a class for expanded clones.

cdr3_nt cdr3_aa d_call j_call v_call clone_size
TGCGCCAGCAGCCCACAAAACGGGGGGGCTTTCTACGAGCAGTACTTC CASSPQNGGAFYEQYF TRBD2 TRBJ2-7 TRBV5-1 -
TGTGCCAGCAGCGTAGGAGTAGGGCGAGGTGGGGAGACCCAGTACTTC CASSVGVGRGGETQYF - TRBJ2-5 TRBV9 -
TGTGCCAGCAGCCAAGAAGGACAGGGGGCGGGTGGCTACACCTTC CASSQEGQGAGGYTF TRBD1 TRBJ1-2 TRBV3-1 -
TGCAGTGCTAGAGAGAGGGGACGAGCGGGAGTTAATGAGCAGTTCTTC CSARERGRAGVNEQFF TRBD2 TRBJ2-1 TRBV20-1 -
TGCGCCAGCAGCTTCCCCCGGCCTACCTACAATGAGCAGTACTTC CASSFPRPTYNEQYF - TRBJ2-7 TRBV5-1 -
TGTGCCATCGGACAGGGCCACGAGCAGTACTTC CAIGQGHEQYF TRBD1 TRBJ2-7 TRBV10-3 -
TGTGCCAGCAGTGTCCCGGGACAGGACTACGAGCAGTACTTC CASSVPGQDYEQYF TRBD1 TRBJ2-7 TRBV25-1 -
TGTGCCAGCGCACCACGCGGGGCAATCGCAGATACGCAGTATTTT CASAPRGAIADTQYF - TRBJ2-3 TRBV11-3 -
TGTGCCAGCACCAACCCGACTAGTACAACAGATACGCAGTATTTT CASTNPTSTTDTQYF - TRBJ2-3 TRBV12-3/TRBV12-4 -
TGTGCTAGTGGTTTGGTCCTAGACCGTTCTGGGGCCAACGTCCTGACTTTC CASGLVLDRSGANVLTF - TRBJ2-6 TRBV12-5 -
TGTGCCAGCAGTTTGGGGACAGGGCTCTATGGCTACACCTTC CASSLGTGLYGYTF TRBD1 TRBJ1-2 TRBV5-1 few
TGTGCCAGCAGTACACCCCAGGGGTCCAGGGTCGAGCAGTACTTC CASSTPQGSRVEQYF - TRBJ2-7 TRBV28 -
TGTGCCAGCAGTGATCCACAGGGATTCTCCTACGAGCAGTACTTC CASSDPQGFSYEQYF - TRBJ2-7 TRBV25-1 few
TGTGCCAGCAGCGCGTCAGGACTGATCTCTGGGGCCAACGTCCTGACTTTC CASSASGLISGANVLTF - TRBJ2-6 TRBV9 -
TGCGCCAGCAAAATCGCCCACCCTTCAGCCGACGGACGGCTCTATGGCTACACCTTC CASKIAHPSADGRLYGYTF - TRBJ1-2 TRBV5-1 -
TGTGCCAGCAGCCTGAGGATCGGGGATGGCACTGAAGCTTTCTTT CASSLRIGDGTEAFF - TRBJ1-1 TRBV7-2 -
TGTGCCAGCAGTTTTCCCTCTGAGGGGCTCCAAGAGACCCAGTACTTC CASSFPSEGLQETQYF - TRBJ2-5 TRBV12-3/TRBV12-4 -
TGTGCCAGCAGCTTAGGTGCGGCCCCCGGATCAGATACGCAGTATTTT CASSLGAAPGSDTQYF - TRBJ2-3 TRBV7-2 -
TGTGCCAGCAGCCCGCGGACAGGGGGAACTGAGCAGTTCTTC CASSPRTGGTEQFF TRBD1 TRBJ2-1 TRBV3-1 few
TGCGCCAGCAGCGGCTGGGACAGCACAGATACGCAGTATTTT CASSGWDSTDTQYF - TRBJ2-3 TRBV5-1 -
TGTGCCATCCGGACGGAACTCTCTGGAAACACCATATATTTT CAIRTELSGNTIYF - TRBJ1-3 TRBV10-3 once
TGTGCCAGCAGCGTAAAGGGACAGCTCACAGATACGCAGTATTTT CASSVKGQLTDTQYF TRBD1 TRBJ2-3 TRBV9 -
TGTGCCAGCAGCCCCGGCGGGACAGGGACGAACTATGGCTACACCTTC CASSPGGTGTNYGYTF TRBD1 TRBJ1-2 TRBV3-1 -
TGTGCCAGCACCCTGAGGGCGTTCAGCTCCTACAATGAGCAGTTCTTC CASTLRAFSSYNEQFF - TRBJ2-1 TRBV9 few
TGCGCCAGCAGCAGTAGAGGGGCATTCCAAGAGACCCAGTACTTC CASSSRGAFQETQYF - TRBJ2-5 TRBV5-1 -
TGCAGTGCTATCTCCCCCGGCGTCTCAACAGATACGCAGTATTTT CSAISPGVSTDTQYF - TRBJ2-3 TRBV20-1 -
TGCAGTGCTTGTACAGCCGAAGGAAAAGAGACCCAGTACTTC CSACTAEGKETQYF - TRBJ2-5 TRBV20-1 -
TGCAGTGCATCGACAGGGAATCTCGGTCAGCCCCAGCATTTT CSASTGNLGQPQHF TRBD1 TRBJ1-5 TRBV20-1 once
TGCAGTGCGAACAGGGGTACTAGCACAGATACGCAGTATTTT CSANRGTSTDTQYF TRBD1 TRBJ2-3 TRBV20-1 -
TGTGCCAGCTCACCACGGGGCAGGGGGTTTATGAACACTGAAGCTTTCTTT CASSPRGRGFMNTEAFF TRBD1 TRBJ1-1 TRBV18 once
TGTGCCAGCAGCTCTAAACAGGGGGCTAACTATGGCTACACCTTC CASSSKQGANYGYTF TRBD1 TRBJ1-2 TRBV7-2 few
TGCAGTGCCCGGGGGCAGGCAACTAATGAAAAACTGTTTTTC CSARGQATNEKLFF - TRBJ1-4 TRBV20-1 -
TGTGCCAGCAGTTTATCCTCCCGCGGGGGACAGGGGTACGAGCAGTACTTC CASSLSSRGGQGYEQYF TRBD1 TRBJ2-7 TRBV27 -
TGTGCCAGCAGCGCTTCGACAGGGACCCAAGAGACCCAGTACTTC CASSASTGTQETQYF TRBD1 TRBJ2-5 TRBV9 few
TGTGCCAGTAAGGACCATTACACCGGGGAGCTGTTTTTT CASKDHYTGELFF - TRBJ2-2 TRBV27 once
TGTGCCAGCAGCCAGGGGACGGTATCCTACGAGCAGTACTTC CASSQGTVSYEQYF - TRBJ2-7 TRBV3-1 -
TGTGCCAGCCAAACGGACAGACCTAGCACAGATACGCAGTATTTT CASQTDRPSTDTQYF - TRBJ2-3 TRBV12-3/TRBV12-4 -
TGTGCCATCAGTGCTGACAGCCTGAACACTGAAGCTTTCTTT CAISADSLNTEAFF - TRBJ1-1 TRBV10-3 -
TGTGCCAGCAGCCTGAATCGAGCGTACATTCAGTACTTC CASSLNRAYIQYF - TRBJ2-4 TRBV3-1 few
TGTGCCAGTGGGCGGCAGGGAGGGTTCAACTATGGCTACACCTTC CASGRQGGFNYGYTF - TRBJ1-2 TRBV7-9 -
TGTGCCAGCAGCTTAATACCTGGGAGTACGGCAGATACGCAGTATTTT CASSLIPGSTADTQYF - TRBJ2-3 TRBV7-2 few
TGTGCCAGCAGCCGAGGGCGAAACACTGAAGCTTTCTTT CASSRGRNTEAFF - TRBJ1-1 TRBV27 -
TGCGCCAGCAGCCAGGACAGCGCCGGGGCCAACGTCCTGACTTTC CASSQDSAGANVLTF - TRBJ2-6 TRBV5-1 few
TGTGCCAGCAGCTTGATTCGCCGGGACAGGGGTACGAATGAGCAGTTCTTC CASSLIRRDRGTNEQFF TRBD1 TRBJ2-1 TRBV7-3 few
TGCAGCGTTGAAGATCAAAGGGAGCCGACTTTCTTT CSVEDQREPTFF - TRBJ1-1 TRBV29-1 -
TGCAGTGCTACCCCGGGGGGGGGAACTAATGAAAAACTGTTTTTT CSATPGGGTNEKLFF - TRBJ1-4 TRBV20-1 -
TGTGCCAGCAGCCAGGACAGACTCAACTACAATGAGCAGTTCTTC CASSQDRLNYNEQFF - TRBJ2-1 TRBV6-5 -
TGTGCCAGCACCCTCCGGGACAGATTATACGAGCAGTACTTC CASTLRDRLYEQYF TRBD1 TRBJ2-7 TRBV28 -